Reported below is one T cell receptor beta chain. The data were obtained in a study of CD8 T cells in Susac syndrome. The RNA input was roughly 0.45 to 1 ug, and it was reverse transcribed with random hexamers. TCRdb reprocessed the immunoSEQ multiplex PCR reads with MiXCR, giving one entry per CDR3 protein. The table includes about 90,000 distinct CDR3 sequences, 90% to 95% detected once. Controls comprised healthy donors matched for age and sex. From germline, CDR1 is MNHEY and CDR2 SMNVEV (reference sequence). The CDR3 extends over 16 amino acids. Trimming cost V 7 bases and J 2 bases; bases outside gene matches: 7.

This chain uses TRBV27 with TRBJ2-3, with 12 bases lining up with TRBD2. This sequence originates from a human donor in good health. The material sequenced was CD8+ T cells from PBMCs. DNA for the CDR3: TGTGCCAGCACCGAAGGACTAGCGGGGCTCACAGATACGCAGTATTTT. It codes for CASTEGLAGLTDTQYF.